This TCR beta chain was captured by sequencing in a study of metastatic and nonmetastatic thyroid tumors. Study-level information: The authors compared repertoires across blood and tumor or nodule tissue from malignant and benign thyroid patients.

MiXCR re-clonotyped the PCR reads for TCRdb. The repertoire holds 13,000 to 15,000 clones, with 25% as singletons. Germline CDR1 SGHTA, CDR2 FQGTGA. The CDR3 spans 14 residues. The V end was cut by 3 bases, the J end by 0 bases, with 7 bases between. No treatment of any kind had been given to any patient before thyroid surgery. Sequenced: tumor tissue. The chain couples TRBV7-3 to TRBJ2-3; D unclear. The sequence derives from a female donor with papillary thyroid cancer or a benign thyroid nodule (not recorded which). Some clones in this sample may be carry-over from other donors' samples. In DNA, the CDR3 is TGTGCCAGCAGCTTCTTCCCTAGCACAGATACGCAGTATTTT. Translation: CASSFFPSTDTQYF.